Listed below are T cell receptor beta chains from one sample, sequenced in a study of cytomegalovirus exposure and HLA in healthy donors. The protocol was immunoSEQ multiplex PCR, while the TCRdb copy is restricted to in-frame clones and leaves out a portion. The sample records about 120,000 clones, roughly 69% being singletons. Sequenced: PBMCs. The receptors here all came from a woman aged 40 to 50 in good health and CMV-seropositive. Each CDR3 is given with its conserved first and last residue. The D gene is left open where the match is weak. Size is stated for part of the rows, as once, few or many counts, or as a class when the clone is expanded.

D	size	J	V	DNA	CDR3
TRBD1	few	TRBJ1-2	TRBV2	TGTGCCAGCAGTGAACAGGACAGGTTGGGAGGCTACACCTTC	CASSEQDRLGGYTF
TRBD1	.	TRBJ2-5	TRBV6-5	TGTGCCAGCAGTAAGACAGGGCTAAGGGAGACCCAGTACTTC	CASSKTGLRETQYF
TRBD2	.	TRBJ2-2	TRBV5-1	TGCGCCAGCAGCTTAGCGGGAGGTAACACCGGGGAGCTGTTTTTT	CASSLAGGNTGELFF
.	.	TRBJ1-5	TRBV4-1	TGCGCCAGCAGCCAGCTACAGGGTCTTTACCAGCCCCAGCATTTT	CASSQLQGLYQPQHF
TRBD2	.	TRBJ2-3	TRBV5-1	TGCGCCAGCAGCCCGACTAGCGGTTTCACAGATACGCAGTATTTT	CASSPTSGFTDTQYF
.	.	TRBJ2-1	TRBV6-1	TGTGCCAGCAGAAAAAGGGGGGGAGGTTACAATGAGCAGTTCTTC	CASRKRGGGYNEQFF
TRBD2	.	TRBJ2-2	TRBV5-1	TGCGCCAGCAGCTTGCCCCGGGAGGAGAACACCGGGGAGCTGTTTTTT	CASSLPREENTGELFF
TRBD1	.	TRBJ1-1	TRBV27	TGTGCCAGCAGTTTCAGGGGGCAGAACACTGAAGCTTTCTTT	CASSFRGQNTEAFF
.	few	TRBJ2-7	TRBV7-8	TGTGCCAGCAGCTTAGGGCAGACAGCCTACGAGCAGTACTTC	CASSLGQTAYEQYF
TRBD2	.	TRBJ2-3	TRBV11-2	TGTGCCAGCAGCTTGAGCGGGAGCGGAGATACGCAGTATTTT	CASSLSGSGDTQYF
.	.	TRBJ1-1	TRBV7-9	TGTGCCAGCAGCCAAACAGGGTTCACTGAAGCTTTCTTT	CASSQTGFTEAFF
TRBD2	.	TRBJ2-2	TRBV7-9	TGTGCCAGCAGCTTCCCTACTAGCGGGGACGCGAACACCGGGGAGCTGTTTTTT	CASSFPTSGDANTGELFF
TRBD1	.	TRBJ1-2	TRBV6-5	TGTGCCAGCAGTTACGTATTAGGGACAGTACCACTTGACTTC	CASSYVLGTVPLDF
TRBD2	.	TRBJ2-1	TRBV6-5	TGTGCCAGCAGTTACTCGAGACTAGCGGGTATTGAGCAGTTCTTC	CASSYSRLAGIEQFF
TRBD1	.	TRBJ2-3	TRBV4-3	TGCGCCAGCAGCCAAGCATACGGGACAGGGGAATTGGATACGCAGTATTTT	CASSQAYGTGELDTQYF
TRBD1	.	TRBJ2-7	TRBV29-1	TGCAGCGCGGCCCCGGGACAGGCCTACGAGCAGTACTTC	CSAAPGQAYEQYF
.	.	TRBJ2-7	TRBV5-1	TGCGCCAGCAGCTTGGGGTTGGACAGCGGCTGGGAGTACGAGCAGTACTTC	CASSLGLDSGWEYEQYF
.	once	TRBJ1-5	TRBV13	TGTGCCAGCAGCTTACAGGGTAGCAATCAGCCCCAGCATTTT	CASSLQGSNQPQHF
TRBD2	once	TRBJ2-7	TRBV30	TGTGCCTGGAGTGTAGGGACTAGCGTCGACGAGCAGTACTTC	CAWSVGTSVDEQYF
TRBD2	once	TRBJ2-5	TRBV11-2	TGTGCCAGCAGCCGGGGGGGTAAGACCCAGTACTTC	CASSRGGKTQYF